This T cell receptor (beta chain) was profiled in a study of cytomegalovirus exposure and HLA in healthy donors (dated by TCRdb to 2016 to 2017). For the wider study: An earlier analysis of approximately 550 of the donors reported approximately 300 Gb of sequence data and some 120 million unique TCR beta sequences from around 200 million T cells. About 300 gigabases of sequencing data and around 80 million unique TCR sequences made up an early release that covered under 750 HLA-typed donors. Among the roughly 400 genotyped donors, approximately 81% belonged to the genetic ancestry cluster associated with self-reported Caucasian donors. The study aimed to test whether cataloging public T cell receptors could reveal signatures of past pathogen exposure. The study profiled the T cell repertoires of 550 to 700 subjects by immunosequencing and related them to cytomegalovirus serostatus. A separate validation cohort of more than 100 different subjects was used in addition to the approximately 700-subject first cohort. High-throughput TCR immunosequencing, statistical association of individual TCRs with disease status, and machine learning were combined to predict cytomegalovirus infection status. A later analysis re-examined previously published TCR beta repertoires from roughly 720 donors and added high-resolution HLA genotyping to investigate patterns of TCR occurrence. Rather than using new phenotypic data, the later analysis identified candidate immune exposures from TCR beta sequences and from how often those sequences occurred across donors. An earlier analysis of several hundred of the donors used high-throughput TCR beta sequencing to judge whether each TCR beta V gene segment behaved as functional or pseudogenic. Donor age, sex, ethnicity and CMV serostatus were compiled alongside the repertoire data. Genome-wide SNP genotypes for about 55% of the 666 donors were used in a later genetic analysis, which treated that subset as a discovery cohort. All discovery cohort repertoires had been generated on a single sequencing platform. Class I and class II HLA loci were covered by the typing at four-digit resolution. The number of typed donors differed by locus: roughly 629-640 for A, B, C, DRB1 and DQB1; 500 to 550 for DQA1; some 590 for DPA1; and about 450 for DPB1. Roughly five DR-DQ haplotypes were handled as single units for association and clustering because linkage in the cohort was strong. Among about 360 genotyped donors of the cohort, an average of about 240,000 unique TCR beta nucleotide sequences were sequenced per donor, roughly 20% of them non-productive. General findings and caveats noted by the study authors: Sequencing depth was assumed to be roughly uniform across donors in the presence/absence analyses, though that assumption may not hold. In both the original and validation cohorts, the classifier was reported to diagnose cytomegalovirus status with high specificity and sensitivity. Correlated functional status among segregating V segments might reflect linkage disequilibrium, but an unknown experimental factor could not be ruled out. It was suggested by the authors that the approach could potentially be generalized to other disease states and immunological phenotypes. The only immune exposure information available for the cohort was CMV serostatus. A later analysis found that most CMV-associated TCR beta chains appeared HLA-restricted, with HLA associations seemingly driven largely by CMV exposure. The earlier analysis of 587 of the donors excluded some 15 rarely observed V segments, including chromosome 9 orphons, because counts were too low. In a later analysis, the rate of TCR association differed among HLA loci, with DRB1 alleles having the most associated TCRs and HLA-C alleles having the fewest. A later analysis found that HLA-associated TCR beta chains were more clonally expanded and had lower generation probabilities than equally common non-associated chains. V-gene and J-gene trimming of TCR beta chains was associated with a missense DCLRE1C variant in a later genetic analysis, and the association was replicated in an independent cohort. A total of roughly 160 TCR beta chains were listed by the study as associated with cytomegalovirus. Because the 87-base-pair reads could not distinguish some IMGT-functional V segments, including TRBV6-2 and TRBV6-3, those segments were excluded. An earlier analysis of several hundred of the donors showed that most TCR beta V segments appeared in productive rearrangements either about 87% or about 30% of the time, which broadly matched IMGT annotations. In vitro tests confirmed that three of the cytomegalovirus-associated TCR beta chains recognize cytomegalovirus antigens. According to a later genetic analysis, donors in an Asian-associated ancestry cluster had fewer N-insertions in productive TCRs than the approximately 650-donor mean. This cohort had only TCR beta chains sequenced, and the lack of alpha or paired-chain data limited which features could be detected. Most TCR sequences were observed very rarely across donors, whereas some public TCRs were present in many individuals. A further reported finding was that TCR beta sequences accurately predicted the HLA-A and HLA-B alleles for most subjects in the first cohort. Specific HLA alleles were associated with about 17,000 TCR beta sequences at a false discovery rate of 0.05 in a later analysis. Because HLA typing was missing for some donors at each locus, association tests included only the typed subset. A cluster of highly shared sequence variants was judged likely to represent a technical artifact of the sequencing pipeline. Assigning TCR associations to individual alleles was difficult when HLA alleles, especially DR and DQ, strongly co-occurred. Several of the top co-occurrence clusters appeared to be linked to parvovirus B19, influenza, CMV and Epstein-Barr virus, according to a later analysis.

V is trimmed back by 8 bases and J by 6 bases, and the junction contains 12 bases that no gene match accounts for. The germline V gene sets CDR1 to MGHRA and CDR2 to YSYEKL. Spanning cysteine to phenylalanine, the CDR3 consists of 14 amino acids. Only the CDR3 DNA is retained, 42 bases long and in frame from the first base. With respect to this clone: The clone's antigen remains unknown. Base quality data are lacking; no much larger clone is found one base away.

In total, just over 650 healthy bone marrow donors made up the cohort. At the time of sampling, every cohort member was nominally healthy, though immune exposures that went unrecorded were likely present. The donor was CMV seropositive and was included in the group of 289 seropositive cohort members. A peripheral blood sample was provided by each donor, and peripheral blood mononuclear cells were used for TCR beta sequencing. Genomic DNA extraction from the blood cell samples was performed with the Qiagen DNeasy Blood Extraction Kit. The library was prepared using the immunoSEQ multiplex PCR assay. For the multiplex PCR, a mixture combining 60 forward primers for TCR Vbeta segments and 13 reverse primers for TCR Jbeta segments was used. The CDR3 region of rearranged TCR beta genes was amplified from genomic DNA by a multiplex PCR assay. The Illumina HiSeq System was used to sequence the amplified TCR beta libraries as 87-base-pair reads. In the source study's methods: In a later analysis, some 80 million unique TCR beta chains were counted across the roughly 670 repertoires, and roughly 11 million of these chains were shared by at least two donors. Raw reads were error-corrected and collapsed into unique sequences with a nearest-neighbor algorithm that merged closely related sequences to remove PCR and sequencing errors. CDR3 sequences were aligned to IMGT reference sequences to assign V, D and J gene segments. For a sequence to be retained, a match of at least six nucleotides was required to both a V gene segment and a J gene segment. Rearrangements were called productive when the CDR3 lacked stop codons and stayed in frame with V and J; all others were non-productive. CDR3 was defined according to IMGT convention as the region running from the second conserved V-encoded cysteine to the conserved J-encoded phenylalanine. Sequences without an unambiguous match to a single V gene segment were excluded from the earlier analysis of 450 to 650 of the donors. In an earlier analysis of roughly 500 of the donors, V segments were called functional above 56.7% productive rearrangements and were called segregating when the between-donor standard deviation exceeded 5%. To diagnose cytomegalovirus status from the catalog of TCR beta chain sequences, a statistical classification framework was built. V and J gene assignment, in a later analysis, came from comparing TCR nucleotide sequences with IMGT/GENE-DB human TR gene sequences. Using the TCRdist pipeline, a later analysis assigned CDR3 sequences along with most-parsimonious VDJ recombination scenarios. In a later analysis, each TCR beta chain was defined by its CDR3 amino acid sequence together with its V-gene family, and reads lacking a unique V-gene family were excluded. As a way to deal with suspected cross-contamination and a sequencing artifact, a later analysis dropped over 550 nucleotide sequences that were highly shared and had low generation probability. In a later analysis, a clonal expansion index was calculated for each public chain from normalized within-repertoire ranks of inferred template counts. Generation probabilities in a later analysis came from a VDJ recombination model fitted to out-of-frame rearrangements, and those results were checked against IGoR. In a later analysis, hypergeometric tests were used to score TCR-TCR, TCR-HLA and TCR-CMV co-occurrence, with a repertoire-size bias correction applied to TCR pairs. In a later analysis, false discovery rates were estimated by permuting HLA or CMV assignments 20 times. In a later analysis, co-occurring TCRs were grouped with DBSCAN, and TCRdist sequence similarity was added when clustering was performed within HLA-allele-positive subsets. Co-occurrence clustering excluded repertoires with fewer than 30,000 or more than 120,000 public chains, plus five with anomalous nucleotide sharing. TCRdb's version of the immuneACCESS table is confined to in-frame rearrangements and falls short of the full clone set. An unresolved V gene accounts for under half of the shortfall where checked; the remainder is of unknown origin. V and J calls and clone size follow that table, whereas D and trimming were derived from the DNA. The sample yields about 160,000 clones; over 65% were counted once. Jointly, the top ten make up 4.7% of the sample.

The sequenced sample was PBMCs. This clonotype was sampled from a man younger than 35 in good health and CMV-seropositive. The chain was built from TRBV4-1 and TRBJ1-2, and 7 bases in between align with TRBD1. The CDR3 loop reads CASHDTGVIDGYTF. The DNA sequence is given as TGCGCCAGCCATGATACAGGGGTGATCGATGGCTACACCTTC.